The clone carrying this TCR beta chain was seen only once. Assay: immunoSEQ multiplex PCR; the TCRdb copy retains only in-frame clones and omits some. Among under 110,000 clones, 90% were seen once, and the ten largest hold approximately 0.52%. The data derive from a study of OX40 agonist ivuxolimab in advanced cancers. The TCR was taken from an adult with an advanced solid tumor such as melanoma, head and neck, liver or kidney cancer. The starting material was CD4+ or CD8+ T cells sorted from blood, obtained in a trial of the OX40 agonist ivuxolimab.

The CDR3 region is CASTQTGRTDTQYF. In nucleotides, the CDR3 is TGTGCCAGCACCCAGACAGGGAGAACAGATACGCAGTATTTT. The chain combines TRBV9 with TRBJ2-3; 7 positions agree with TRBD1. Germline V gene data show CDR1 as SGDLS and CDR2 as YYNGEE. V trimming: 6 bases; J trimming: 3 bases; junction bases outside the gene matches: 7. This CDR3 region has 14 residues. The whole variable domain, filled in from reference TRBV9 and TRBJ2-3, reads DSGVTQTPKHLITATGQRVTLRCSPRSGDLSVYWYQQSLDQGLQFLIQYYNGEERAKGNILERFSAQQFPDLHSELNLSSLELGDSALYFCASTQTGRTDTQYFGPGTRLTVL.